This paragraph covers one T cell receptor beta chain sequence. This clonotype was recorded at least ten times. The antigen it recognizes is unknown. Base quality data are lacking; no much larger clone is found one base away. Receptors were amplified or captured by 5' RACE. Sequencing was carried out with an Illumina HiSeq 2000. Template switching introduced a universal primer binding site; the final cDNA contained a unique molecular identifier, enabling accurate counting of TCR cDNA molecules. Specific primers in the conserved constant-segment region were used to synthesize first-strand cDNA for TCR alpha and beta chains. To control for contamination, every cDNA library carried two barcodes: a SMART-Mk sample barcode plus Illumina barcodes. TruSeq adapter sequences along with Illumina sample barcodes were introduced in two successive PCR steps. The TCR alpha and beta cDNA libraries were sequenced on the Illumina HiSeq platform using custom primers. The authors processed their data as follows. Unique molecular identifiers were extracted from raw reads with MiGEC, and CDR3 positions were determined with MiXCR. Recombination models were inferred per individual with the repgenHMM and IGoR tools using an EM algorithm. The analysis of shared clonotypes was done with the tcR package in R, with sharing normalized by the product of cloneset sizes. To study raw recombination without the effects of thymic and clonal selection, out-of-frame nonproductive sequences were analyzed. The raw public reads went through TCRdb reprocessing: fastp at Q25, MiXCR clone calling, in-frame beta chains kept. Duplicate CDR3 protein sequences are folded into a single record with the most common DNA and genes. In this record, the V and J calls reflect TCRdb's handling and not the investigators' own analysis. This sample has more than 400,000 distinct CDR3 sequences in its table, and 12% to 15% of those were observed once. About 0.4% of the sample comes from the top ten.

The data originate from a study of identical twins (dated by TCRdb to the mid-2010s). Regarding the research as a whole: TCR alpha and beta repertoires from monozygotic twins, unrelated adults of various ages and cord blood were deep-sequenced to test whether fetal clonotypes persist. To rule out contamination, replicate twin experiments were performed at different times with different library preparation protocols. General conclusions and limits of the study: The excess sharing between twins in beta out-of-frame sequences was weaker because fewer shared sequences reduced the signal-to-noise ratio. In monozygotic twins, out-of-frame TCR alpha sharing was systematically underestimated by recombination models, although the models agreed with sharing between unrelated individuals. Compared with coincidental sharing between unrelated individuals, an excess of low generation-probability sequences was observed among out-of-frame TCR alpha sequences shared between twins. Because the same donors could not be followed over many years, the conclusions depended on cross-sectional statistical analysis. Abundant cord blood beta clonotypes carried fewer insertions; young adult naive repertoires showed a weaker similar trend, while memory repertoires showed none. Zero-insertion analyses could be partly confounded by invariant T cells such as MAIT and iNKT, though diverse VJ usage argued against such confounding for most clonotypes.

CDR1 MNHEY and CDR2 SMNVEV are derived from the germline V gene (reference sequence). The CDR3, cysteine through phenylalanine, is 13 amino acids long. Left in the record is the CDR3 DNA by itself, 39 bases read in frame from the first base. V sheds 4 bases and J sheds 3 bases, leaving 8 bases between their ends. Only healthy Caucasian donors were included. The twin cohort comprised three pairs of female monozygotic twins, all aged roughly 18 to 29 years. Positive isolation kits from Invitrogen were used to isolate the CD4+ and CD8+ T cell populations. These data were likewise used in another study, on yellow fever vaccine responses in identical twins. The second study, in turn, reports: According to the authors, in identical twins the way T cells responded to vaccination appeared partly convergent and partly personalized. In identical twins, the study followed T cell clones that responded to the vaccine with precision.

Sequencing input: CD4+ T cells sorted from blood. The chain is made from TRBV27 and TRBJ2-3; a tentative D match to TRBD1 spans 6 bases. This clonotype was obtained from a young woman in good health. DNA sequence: TGTGCCAGCAGTTCCAGGGGTACAGATACGCAGTATTTT. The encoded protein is CASSSRGTDTQYF.